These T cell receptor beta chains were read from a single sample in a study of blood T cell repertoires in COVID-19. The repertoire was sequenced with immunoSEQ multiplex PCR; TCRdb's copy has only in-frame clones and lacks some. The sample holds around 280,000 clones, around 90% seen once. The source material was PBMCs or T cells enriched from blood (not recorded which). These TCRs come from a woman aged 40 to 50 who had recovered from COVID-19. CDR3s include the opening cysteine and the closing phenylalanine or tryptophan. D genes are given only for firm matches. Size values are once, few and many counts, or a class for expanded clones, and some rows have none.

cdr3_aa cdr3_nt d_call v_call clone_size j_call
CASSHLAGGRGSYNEQFF TGCGCCAGCAGCCACCTAGCGGGAGGTAGGGGTTCCTACAATGAGCAGTTCTTC TRBD2 TRBV4-3 NA TRBJ2-1
CASSYPTTGPSTIYF TGTGCCAGCAGCTACCCCACGACAGGGCCCTCCACCATATATTTT TRBD1 TRBV7-3 NA TRBJ1-3
CASLGGGNYGYTF TGTGCCAGCCTGGGCGGGGGGAACTATGGCTACACCTTC NA TRBV28 NA TRBJ1-2
CASSLQGRYEQYF TGTGCCAGCAGTTTACAGGGCCGCTACGAGCAGTACTTC NA TRBV12-3/TRBV12-4 NA TRBJ2-7
CASSVLTTNEQFF TGTGCCAGCAGCGTTCTGACAACCAATGAGCAGTTCTTC NA TRBV7-3 many TRBJ2-1
CASSPTPTEAFF TGTGCCAGCTCCCCGACACCTACTGAAGCTTTCTTT NA TRBV18 NA TRBJ1-1
CASSTGQGGSLHF TGTGCCAGCAGCACTGGACAGGGCGGATCCCTCCACTTT TRBD1 TRBV11-3 NA TRBJ1-6
CASKMTENTEAFF TGTGCCAGTAAAATGACAGAGAACACTGAAGCTTTCTTT NA TRBV6-5 few TRBJ1-1
CASRGWTSGAPREQYF TGTGCCAGCAGGGGGTGGACTAGCGGAGCTCCTAGGGAGCAGTACTTC TRBD2 TRBV27 NA TRBJ2-7
CASTPGDREIPGTKHNEQFF TGCGCCAGCACTCCCGGGGACAGGGAAATCCCCGGGACGAAACACAATGAGCAGTTCTTC TRBD1 TRBV23-1 NA TRBJ2-1
CSAYDRGSGYTF TGCAGCGCCTACGACAGGGGTTCAGGCTACACCTTC TRBD1 TRBV29-1 once TRBJ1-2
CASSSPGGLEEWETQYF TGTGCCAGCAGTTCGCCCGGCGGACTAGAGGAATGGGAGACCCAGTACTTC TRBD2 TRBV27 NA TRBJ2-5
CASSTVFAGYTF TGTGCCAGCAGCACAGTTTTTGCGGGCTACACCTTC NA TRBV12-3/TRBV12-4 NA TRBJ1-2
CASSQGQGADEKLFF TGTGCCAGCAGCCAGGGACAGGGGGCGGATGAAAAACTGTTTTTT TRBD1 TRBV4-2 NA TRBJ1-4
CASSPHRAGINEKLFF TGTGCCAGCAGTCCCCACCGCGCGGGGATTAATGAAAAACTGTTTTTT NA TRBV27 few TRBJ1-4
CASSPRGGTQYF TGTGCCAGCAGCCCGAGGGGGGGAACCCAGTACTTC NA TRBV7-8 NA TRBJ2-5
CASSRTPGQGSLYGYTF TGTGCCAGTAGTCGAACTCCGGGACAGGGAAGTCTCTATGGCTACACCTTC TRBD1 TRBV19 NA TRBJ1-2
CASSVERSRAGELFF TGTGCCAGCAGCGTAGAAAGGAGTCGGGCCGGGGAGCTGTTTTTT NA TRBV9 NA TRBJ2-2
CASSQEGGSWGFF TGTGCCAGCAGCCAAGAAGGGGGATCCTGGGGGTTCTTC NA TRBV4-2 NA TRBJ2-1
CASSQPTDRIQETQYF TGTGCCAGCAGTCAGCCAACGGACAGAATCCAAGAGACCCAGTACTTC NA TRBV28 NA TRBJ2-5
CASSQDRVSGANVLTF TGCGCCAGCAGCCAAGACCGGGTCTCTGGGGCCAACGTCCTGACTTTC NA TRBV4-3 medium-sized TRBJ2-6
CSVGGGAYNEQFF TGCAGCGTTGGGGGGGGAGCGTACAATGAGCAGTTCTTC TRBD2 TRBV29-1 NA TRBJ2-1
CASSSQGSIDTQYF TGTGCCAGCAGCTCCCAGGGGTCGATAGATACGCAGTATTTT NA TRBV7-2 NA TRBJ2-3
CASSLGLARLGEQFF TGTGCCAGCAGCCTGGGACTAGCCCGCCTAGGGGAGCAGTTCTTC TRBD2 TRBV7-2 NA TRBJ2-1
CASSLGVPGQPQHF TGTGCCAGCAGCTTAGGGGTCCCAGGGCAGCCCCAGCATTTT NA TRBV7-2 NA TRBJ1-5
CASSPETVLITEAFF TGTGCCAGCAGCCCCGAAACAGTTCTTATCACTGAAGCTTTCTTT NA TRBV6-2/TRBV6-3 few TRBJ1-1
CASSDPGGEETQYF TGTGCCAGCAGCGATCCGGGAGGCGAAGAGACCCAGTACTTC TRBD2 TRBV3-1/TRBV3-2 NA TRBJ2-5
CASSIERGTGRHF TGTGCCAGTAGTATAGAGCGGGGGACGGGGCGGCATTTT NA TRBV19 NA TRBJ1-5
CASNLGGGNIQYF TGTGCCAGTAACCTTGGCGGGGGAAACATTCAGTACTTC TRBD2 TRBV19 NA TRBJ2-4
CASSARDRGGEQYF TGCGCCAGCAGCGCACGGGACAGGGGCGGCGAGCAGTACTTC TRBD1 TRBV5-1 NA TRBJ2-7
CASSLGQGRANYGYTF TGTGCCAGCAGTCTGGGGCAGGGTAGAGCTAACTATGGCTACACCTTC NA TRBV7-2 NA TRBJ1-2
CASSLDGRLDTGELFF TGTGCCAGCAGCTTAGATGGTCGACTGGACACCGGGGAGCTGTTTTTT NA TRBV7-2 NA TRBJ2-2
CASSPNLGTSSYEQYF TGCGCCAGCAGCCCAAACCTGGGGACAAGCTCCTACGAGCAGTACTTC NA TRBV4-3 NA TRBJ2-7
CASSLAGISYEQYF TGTGCCAGCAGTCTAGCTGGGATTTCCTACGAGCAGTACTTC NA TRBV6-2/TRBV6-3 once TRBJ2-7